Below are 26 T cell receptor beta chains sequenced from a single sample in a study of T cells expressing NK-cell markers. Reanalyzing the 5' RACE reads, TCRdb keeps one entry per CDR3 protein, without DNA. This sample contains hundreds of thousands of distinct CDR3 sequences. Sequencing used blood T cells: a sorted CD56 or NKG2C T cell subset, CD4+ or CD8+ T cells, or bulk PBMC T cells (not recorded which). The source is a woman aged 18-70 years in good health.

The V and J genes are TRBV20-1 and TRBJ2-1; TCRdb's D gene call, TRBD1, goes unchecked for lack of DNA. The CDR3 covers 14 residues. CDR1 DFQATT and CDR2 SNEGSKA come from the germline V gene (reference sequence). The CDR3 here is CSATKGQGSYEQFF.

The gene calls are TRBV5-1 and TRBJ2-5; there is no DNA to check the TCRdb D call of TRBD2. CDR1 and CDR2 from the germline V gene are SGHRS and YFSETQ. The CDR3 runs 14 residues. The CDR3 region is CASSRSGSDQTQYF. Full variable domain (missing parts from reference TRBV5-1 and TRBJ2-5): KAGVTQTPRYLIKTRGQQVTLSCSPISGHRSVSWYQQTPGQGLQFLFEYFSETQRNKGNFPGRFSGRQFSNSRSEMNVSTLELGDSALYLCASSRSGSDQTQYFGPGTRLLVL.

The chain couples TRBV11-2 to TRBJ2-1. Germline CDR1 SGHAT, CDR2 FQNNGV. This CDR3 region has 15 residues. CDR3 region: CASSNVGISYNEQFF. Based on the CDR3 plus reference TRBV11-2 and TRBJ2-1, the full variable domain is EAGVAQSPRYKIIEKRQSVAFWCNPISGHATLYWYQQILGQGPKLLIQFQNNGVVDDSQLPKDRFSAERLKGVDSTLKIQPAKLEDSAVYLCASSNVGISYNEQFFGPGTRLTVL.

The chain recombines TRBV9 with TRBJ1-2; TCRdb indicates TRBD1, and absent DNA this call remains unverified. The CDR3 is 15 amino acids. Germline-derived CDR1 and CDR2 are SGDLS and YYNGEE. This chain's CDR3 is CASSVQDRGLGGYTF.

The V gene is TRBV12-3 or TRBV12-4, the J gene TRBJ2-5. The CDR3 consists of 14 residues. CDR3 in amino acids: CASSLLGPKETQYF.

The chain links TRBV7-2 to TRBJ2-3; the TCRdb call, TRBD1, lacks DNA for checking. CDR3 size: 15 residues. Germline CDR1 is SGHTA and CDR2 is FQGNSA. Here the CDR3 reads CASSLRKRSGDTQYF.

V and J are TRBV24-1 and TRBJ2-5. The CDR3 consists of 15 residues. CDR1 and CDR2 (germline): KGHDR, SFDVKD. CDR3 amino acids: CATSDFGEVQETQYF.

The chain employs TRBV6-2 or TRBV6-3 and TRBJ2-1. The CDR3 has 15 amino acids. CDR1 and CDR2 (germline): MNHEY, SVGEGT. CDR3 amino acids: CASSYSAVNRVEQFF.

This rearrangement joins TRBV29-1 to TRBJ2-4; TCRdb reports TRBD1, a call that lacks DNA to check it against. Germline V gene data show CDR1 as SQVTM and CDR2 as ANQGSEA. The CDR3 consists of 15 residues. The CDR3 protein is CSVGYRGLGKNIQYF.

The J gene is TRBJ2-3, the V gene TRBV7-3. This CDR3 is 11 amino acids long. The germline V gene encodes CDR1 SGHTA and CDR2 FQGTGA. The CDR3 is CASSISDTQYF.

The chain uses TRBV5-6 and TRBJ2-2; the TCRdb D gene call, TRBD1, has no DNA to confirm it. The germline V gene has CDR1 SGHDT and CDR2 YYEEEE. The CDR3 runs to 15 residues. This CDR3 is CASSFEAGYAGELFF.

The chain combines TRBV29-1 with TRBJ2-3; TCRdb picks TRBD1, but there is no DNA to check that call. Germline V gene data show CDR1 as SQVTM and CDR2 as ANQGSEA. The CDR3 covers 12 residues. The CDR3 protein is CSVATGADTQYF.

The gene calls are TRBV7-7 and TRBJ1-5; the TRBD1 assignment by TCRdb is unverifiable without DNA. Germline V lookup: CDR1 SSHAT, CDR2 FNYEAQ (reference sequence). The CDR3 length is 15 residues. CDR3 sequence reads: CASSPRQGPNQPQHF.

The chain recombines TRBV30 with TRBJ2-1; TCRdb's D call of TRBD2 is untestable without DNA. The CDR3 sequence is 15 residues long. Germline V lookup: CDR1 GTSNPN, CDR2 SVGIG (reference sequence). CDR3 sequence: CAWTRGLATYNEQFF. Drawing the rest from reference TRBV30 and TRBJ2-1, the complete variable domain is SQTIHQWPATLVQPVGSPLSLECTVEGTSNPNLYWYRQAAGRGLQLLFYSVGIGQISSEVPQNLSASRPQDRQFILSSKKLLLSDSGFYLCAWTRGLATYNEQFFGPGTRLTVL.

The rearrangement joins TRBV7-2 to TRBJ1-1; checking the TCRdb D call of TRBD1 is not possible without DNA. Germline V gives CDR1 SGHTA, CDR2 FQGNSA. This CDR3 is built from 15 residues. Here the CDR3 reads CASSTTGWANTEAFF. The whole variable domain, remainder taken from reference TRBV7-2 and TRBJ1-1, is GAGVSQSPSNKVTEKGKDVELRCDPISGHTALYWYRQSLGQGLEFLIYFQGNSAPDKSGLPSDRFSAERTGGSVSTLTIQRTQQEDSAVYLCASSTTGWANTEAFFGQGTRLTVV.

This chain joins TRBV14 and TRBJ1-2; checking the TCRdb D call of TRBD1 is not possible without DNA. Germline lookup yields CDR1 SGHDN and CDR2 FVKESK. This CDR3 has 14 residues. The CDR3 loop reads CASSQGGSGGGYTF.

The chain joins TRBV6-5 to TRBJ1-1; TCRdb selects TRBD1, and the lack of DNA leaves this call unchecked. Germline CDR1 MNHEY, CDR2 SVGAGI. The CDR3 extends over 13 amino acids. The CDR3 is CASSYETGSEAFF.

The chain employs TRBV14 and TRBJ2-1. The CDR3 runs to 13 residues. The germline V gene encodes CDR1 SGHDN and CDR2 FVKESK. The CDR3 spells CASSLQVYNEQFF.

The chain couples TRBV4-2 to TRBJ1-1; TCRdb selects TRBD1, and the lack of DNA leaves this call unchecked. This CDR3 has 16 residues. Germline loops: CDR1 LGHNA, CDR2 YNFKEQ. The CDR3 sequence: CASSQDGGGRNTEAFF.

V and J are TRBV5-1 and TRBJ2-1; the TCRdb call, TRBD2, lacks DNA for checking. This CDR3 has 14 residues. Looked up from germline, CDR1 is SGHRS and CDR2 is YFSETQ. The CDR3: CASSGGTKDNEQFF.

This chain uses TRBV18 with TRBJ2-7; TCRdb designates TRBD1, a call that cannot be tested without DNA. Looked up from germline, CDR1 is KGHSH and CDR2 is LQKENI. The CDR3 is 15 residues long. The CDR3: CASSRDAAAGHEQYF.

V and J are TRBV4-1 and TRBJ1-5. Germline CDR1 is MGHRA and CDR2 is YSYEKL. CDR3 length: 16 residues. The CDR3 spells CASSQSAHGRNQPQHF.

The V gene is TRBV6-2 or TRBV6-3, the J gene TRBJ1-1. There are 15 residues in the CDR3. Germline lookup yields CDR1 MNHEY and CDR2 SVGEGT. The CDR3 reads CASSYPTVGRTEAFF.

The chain recombines TRBV5-4 with TRBJ2-2; TCRdb proposes TRBD1, but this gene call is untestable without DNA. Germline V gene sequence: CDR1 SGHNT, CDR2 YYREEE (reference sequence). This CDR3 contains 16 residues. The CDR3 is CASSRDPGQGAGELFF.

The genes are TRBV29-1 and TRBJ2-1. Per germline, CDR1 SQVTM and CDR2 ANQGSEA. The length of the CDR3 is 15 residues. Here the CDR3 reads CSVVRVPSSYNEQFF.

The chain couples TRBV7-9 to TRBJ1-1; no DNA is available, so the TRBD1 call from TCRdb remains unchecked. This CDR3 is 12 amino acids long. The germline gives CDR1 SEHNR, CDR2 FQNEAQ (reference sequence). The CDR3 sequence: CASSPPSYSAFF.